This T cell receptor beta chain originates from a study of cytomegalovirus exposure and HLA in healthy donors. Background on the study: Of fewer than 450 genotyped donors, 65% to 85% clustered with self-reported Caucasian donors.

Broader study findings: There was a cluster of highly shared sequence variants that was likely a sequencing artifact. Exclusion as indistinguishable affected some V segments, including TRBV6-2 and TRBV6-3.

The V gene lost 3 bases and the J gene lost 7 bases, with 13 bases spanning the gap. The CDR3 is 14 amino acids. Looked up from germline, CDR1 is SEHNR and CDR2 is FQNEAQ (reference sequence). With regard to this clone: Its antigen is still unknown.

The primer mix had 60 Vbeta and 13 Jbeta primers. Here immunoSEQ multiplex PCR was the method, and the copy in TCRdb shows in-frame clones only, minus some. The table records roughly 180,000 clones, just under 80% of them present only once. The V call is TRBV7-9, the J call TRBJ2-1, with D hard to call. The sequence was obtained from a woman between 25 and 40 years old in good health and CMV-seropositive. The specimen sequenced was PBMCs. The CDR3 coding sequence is TGTGCCAGCAGCTTCCAGCCTCCCGGGAATGAGCAGTTCTTC. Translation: CASSFQPPGNEQFF.